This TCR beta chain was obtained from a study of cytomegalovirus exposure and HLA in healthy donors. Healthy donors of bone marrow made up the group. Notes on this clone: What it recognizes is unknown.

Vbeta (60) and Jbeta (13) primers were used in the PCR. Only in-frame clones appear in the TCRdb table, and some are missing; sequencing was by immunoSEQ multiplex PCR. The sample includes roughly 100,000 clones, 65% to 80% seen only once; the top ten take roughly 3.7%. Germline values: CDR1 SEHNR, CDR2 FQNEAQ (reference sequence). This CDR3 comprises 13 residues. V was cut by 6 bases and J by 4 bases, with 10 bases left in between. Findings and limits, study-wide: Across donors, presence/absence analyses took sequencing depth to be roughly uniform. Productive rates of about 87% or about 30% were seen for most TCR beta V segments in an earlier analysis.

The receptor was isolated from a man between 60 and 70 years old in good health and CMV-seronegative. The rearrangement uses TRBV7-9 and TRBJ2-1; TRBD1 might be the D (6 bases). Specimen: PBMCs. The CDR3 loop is CASREQGYNEQFF. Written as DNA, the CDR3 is TGTGCCAGCAGGGAACAGGGATACAATGAGCAGTTCTTC.